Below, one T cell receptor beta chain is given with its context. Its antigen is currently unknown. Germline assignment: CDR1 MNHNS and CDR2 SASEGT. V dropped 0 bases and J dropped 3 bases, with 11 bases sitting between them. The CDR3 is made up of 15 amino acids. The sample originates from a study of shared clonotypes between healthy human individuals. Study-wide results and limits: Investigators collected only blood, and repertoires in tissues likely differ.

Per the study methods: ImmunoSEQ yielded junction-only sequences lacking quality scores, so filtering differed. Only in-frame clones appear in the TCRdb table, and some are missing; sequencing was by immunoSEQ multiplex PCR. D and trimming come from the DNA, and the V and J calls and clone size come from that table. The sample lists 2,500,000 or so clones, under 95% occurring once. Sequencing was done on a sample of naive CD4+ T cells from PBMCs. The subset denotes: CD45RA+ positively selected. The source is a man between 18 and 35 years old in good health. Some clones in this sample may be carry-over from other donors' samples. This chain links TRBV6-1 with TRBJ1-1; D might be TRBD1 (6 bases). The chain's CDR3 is CASSEAHRVDTEAFF. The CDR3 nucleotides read TGTGCCAGCAGTGAAGCGCACAGGGTCGACACTGAAGCTTTCTTT.